The 23 T cell receptor beta chains reported below all come from one sample, sequenced in a study of human T cells and chemical hapten exposure. TCRdb re-called the 5' RACE reads through MiXCR, storing one row per CDR3 protein. The data show tens of thousands of distinct CDR3 sequences, with approximately 15% seen just once and nearly 7% held by the top ten. The study extracted total RNA from unfractionated whole blood. Source of these receptors: a female donor in good health.

This sequence joins TRBV7-6 and TRBJ2-7; 7 nucleotides match TRBD2. J was trimmed by 2 bases and V by 5 bases; bases with no gene match: 9. The CDR3 has 15 amino acids. CDR1 and CDR2 (germline): SGHVS, FNYEAQ. In nucleotides, the CDR3 is TGTGCCAGCAGCCCACTAGCGACGGGAGCCTACGAGCAGTACTTC. Translation gives CASSPLATGAYEQYF.

The chain employs TRBV12-3 or TRBV12-4 and TRBJ1-1; 10 nucleotides align to TRBD1. The V gene end was trimmed by 6 bases and the J gene end by 7 bases; junction bases not matched to a gene: 8. The CDR3 covers 14 residues. The CDR3 protein is CASSFRDRGGEAFF. CDR3 DNA: TGTGCCAGCAGCTTCCGGGACAGGGGTGGTGAAGCTTTCTTT.

The V gene is TRBV5-1, the J gene TRBJ1-1; 7 nucleotides align to TRBD1. Trimming took 5 bases from V and 5 from J; bases not matched to a gene: 21. The CDR3 consists of 18 residues. CDR1 is SGHRS and CDR2 is YFSETQ in the germline V gene. CDR3 in amino acids: CASRYLPGQKNKRTEAFF. The CDR3 coding sequence is TGCGCCAGCAGGTACCTACCGGGACAGAAAAACAAGAGGACTGAAGCTTTCTTT. The entire variable domain, with the rest obtained from reference TRBV5-1 and TRBJ1-1, is as follows: KAGVTQTPRYLIKTRGQQVTLSCSPISGHRSVSWYQQTPGQGLQFLFEYFSETQRNKGNFPGRFSGRQFSNSRSEMNVSTLELGDSALYLCASRYLPGQKNKRTEAFFGQGTRLTVV.

This clonotype turned up a few times. The rearrangement uses TRBV5-5 and TRBJ2-7; 7 bases align to TRBD1. Trimming at V came to 0 bases and at J to 0 bases, leaving 6 bases not matched to a gene. Germline loops: CDR1 SGHKS, CDR2 YYEKEE (reference sequence). This CDR3 is 16 amino acids long. CDR3 in amino acids: CASSLGQGTLSYEQYF. The CDR3 coding sequence is TGTGCCAGCAGCTTGGGACAGGGAACCCTCTCCTACGAGCAGTACTTC.

This chain uses TRBV20-1 with TRBJ2-6, with a weak D call TRBD2 (6 bases). The CDR3 sequence is 13 residues long. V was cut by 5 bases and J by 2 bases, with 7 bases left in between. Germline V gene sequence: CDR1 DFQATT, CDR2 SNEGSKA (reference sequence). The CDR3 here is CSAGTPGANVLTF. In DNA, the CDR3 is TGCAGTGCTGGGACTCCTGGGGCCAACGTCCTGACTTTC.

This clonotype was picked up many times. The V and J genes are TRBV20-1 and TRBJ2-7, with 13 bases that match TRBD2. Trimming removed 6 bases from V and 2 bases from J; junction bases left unmatched: 4. The germline V gene encodes CDR1 DFQATT and CDR2 SNEGSKA (reference sequence). The CDR3 length is 14 residues. Written as DNA, the CDR3 is TGCAGTGCCGTAACTAGCGGGGGGGCCTACGAGCAGTACTTC. It specifies CSAVTSGGAYEQYF.

This clonotype has a handful of counts. V usage is TRBV3-1 and J usage is TRBJ1-1, with D maybe TRBD1 (6 bases). The germline V gene has CDR1 LGHDT and CDR2 YNNKEL (reference sequence). The CDR3 runs 12 residues. Trimming took 1 base from V and 6 from J, leaving 6 bases between them. CDR3 sequence reads: CASSQGTAEAFF. CDR3 bases: TGTGCCAGCAGCCAAGGGACAGCTGAAGCTTTCTTT.

This clonotype was recorded many times. The chain combines TRBV12-3 or TRBV12-4 with TRBJ1-4, with D perhaps matching TRBD1 (6 bases). CDR3 length: 16 residues. V dropped 8 bases and J dropped 11 bases, with 27 bases sitting between them. The CDR3 reads CASGSSGGPRGGKLFF. CDR3 DNA sequence: TGTGCCAGCGGTTCGTCGGGGGGGCCCCGAGGGGGTAAACTGTTTTTT.

The rearrangement joins TRBV11-2 to TRBJ1-5, with D possibly matching TRBD1 (6 bases). The V and J ends lost 0 bases and 12 bases respectively, with 12 bases between them. The CDR3 contains 13 residues. The V gene's germline CDR1 is SGHAT and CDR2 FQNNGV. The CDR3 region has the DNA TGTGCCAGCAGCTTAGAAGCAGGGGCCCACCAGCATTTT. Translating it yields CASSLEAGAHQHF.

About this clonotype itself: With a much larger clone just one base away, this may be a read error. The limits of the CDR3 on the DNA are not certain, so only TCRdb's listed CDR3 is given. The CDR3 sequence: CASSRIRLRFGARGDNEQFF. The rearrangement links TRBV18 to TRBJ2-1; the table assigns TRBD1, which was not confirmed against the DNA. The length of the CDR3 is 20 amino acids, counting both ends. From germline, CDR1 is KGHSH and CDR2 LQKENI.

This clonotype has more than one count but fewer than ten. This chain links TRBV6-6 with TRBJ2-7; D gene uncertain. Trimming took 11 bases from V and 0 from J, leaving 17 bases between them. The CDR3 spans 14 residues. Germline V gives CDR1 MNHNY, CDR2 SVGAGI (reference sequence). The DNA of the CDR3 is TGTGCCTGCTCAGGCTGGGCGAGCTCCTACGAGCAGTACTTC. As protein: CACSGWASSYEQYF.

This clonotype was counted a few times. The rearrangement joins TRBV7-9 to TRBJ1-2; D not resolved. Germline-derived CDR1 and CDR2 are SEHNR and FQNEAQ (reference sequence). Trimming shortened V by 1 base and J by 3 bases, and 12 bases separated the two germline ends. The CDR3 totals 15 residues. This chain's CDR3 is CASSLGQVFHYGYTF. The CDR3, as DNA: TGTGCCAGCAGCTTAGGCCAGGTCTTCCACTATGGCTACACCTTC.

The chain has TRBV5-5 and TRBJ2-2; tentative D call: TRBD2 (5 bases). CDR1 is SGHKS, CDR2 YYEKEE, per germline (reference sequence). The length of the CDR3 is 15 residues. V lost 0 bases, J lost 5 bases, and 11 bases lay in between. CDR3 sequence (DNA): TGTGCCAGCAGCTTGGCTGAAACTAGGACCGGGGAGCTGTTTTTT. Translation gives CASSLAETRTGELFF.

This chain links TRBV12-3 or TRBV12-4 with TRBJ2-5; D unclear. CDR3 length: 11 amino acids. V was clipped by 2 bases and J by 4 bases, with 2 bases between them. As DNA, the CDR3 is TGTGCCAGCAGTTTATTAGAGACCCAGTACTTC. Translating gives CASSLLETQYF.

The rearrangement links TRBV5-1 to TRBJ2-2, with D unresolved. The V end lost 2 bases, the J end lost 0 bases, and 8 bases lay between the germline ends. CDR1 is SGHRS and CDR2 is YFSETQ in the germline V gene. The CDR3 sequence is 15 residues long. The CDR3 sequence: CASSLPTPNTGELFF. CDR3 coding DNA: TGCGCCAGCAGCTTACCGACGCCGAACACCGGGGAGCTGTTTTTT.

The chain combines TRBV7-2 with TRBJ2-1; 8 nucleotides match TRBD1. Germline V gene lookup returns CDR1 SGHTA and CDR2 FQGNSA. This CDR3 is 14 amino acids long. V lost 3 bases to trimming and J lost 9 bases; unmatched junction nucleotides: 7. CDR3 sequence: CASSFPDRGVEQFF. As DNA, the CDR3 is TGTGCCAGCAGCTTCCCTGACAGGGGAGTTGAGCAGTTCTTC.

CDR3: CASRAMGRYTEAFF. CDR3 bases: TGTGCCAGCCGAGCGATGGGGCGGTACACTGAAGCTTTCTTT. The chain recombines TRBV12-3 or TRBV12-4 with TRBJ1-1, with D maybe TRBD1 (5 bases). Trimming removed 8 bases from V and 3 bases from J, with 16 bases in between. The CDR3 is made up of 14 amino acids.

The J gene is TRBJ1-1, the V gene TRBV14, with 7 bases that match TRBD1. The junction had 7 bases not matched to a gene; V was cut back by 1 base and J by 2 bases. Germline CDR1 and CDR2: SGHDN and FVKESK. The CDR3 sequence is 16 residues long. The CDR3 sequence: CASSQGRGQSNTEAFF. In DNA form, the CDR3 reads TGTGCCAGCAGCCAAGGAAGGGGACAGAGCAACACTGAAGCTTTCTTT. Full variable domain (outside the CDR3, taken from reference TRBV14 and TRBJ1-1): EAGVTQFPSHSVIEKGQTVTLRCDPISGHDNLYWYRRVMGKEIKFLLHFVKESKQDESGMPNNRFLAERTGGTYSTLKVQPAELEDSGVYFCASSQGRGQSNTEAFFGQGTRLTVV.

The V call is TRBV20-1, the J call TRBJ2-1, with 10 bases fitting TRBD2. The germline V gene has CDR1 DFQATT and CDR2 SNEGSKA (reference sequence). Trimming removed 0 bases from V and 5 bases from J; junction bases left unmatched: 4. The CDR3 is made up of 15 amino acids. Written as DNA, the CDR3 is TGCAGTGCTAGAGATGCTAGCGGGGGAAACAATGAGCAGTTCTTC. This gives the protein CSARDASGGNNEQFF.

The sample holds many counts of this clonotype. The chain is built from TRBV20-1 and TRBJ2-5; 8 bases agree with TRBD1. Per germline, CDR1 DFQATT and CDR2 SNEGSKA (reference sequence). The V and J ends lost 6 bases and 7 bases, in that order; junction bases with no gene match: 19. This CDR3 is built from 16 residues. The CDR3 protein is CSAASRGDRLSGTQYF. The CDR3 DNA follows: TGCAGTGCGGCATCTAGGGGGGACAGGCTGTCTGGGACCCAGTACTTC.

This clonotype came up a few times. The DNA for the CDR3 is TGTGCCAGCAGTTTCCGGTCAGGGTTAAGAGATACGCAGTATTTT. Amino acid sequence: CASSFRSGLRDTQYF. The chain joins TRBV28 to TRBJ2-3; D is possibly TRBD1 (5 bases). V lost 3 bases to trimming and J lost 5 bases, with 15 bases between them. CDR3 length equals 15 residues. CDR1 and CDR2 from the germline V gene are MDHEN and SYDVKM.

This clonotype was counted between two and nine times. The chain employs TRBV27 and TRBJ2-7; D call uncertain. The CDR3 runs 14 residues. CDR1 is MNHEY, CDR2 SMNVEV, per germline (reference sequence). V lost 2 bases, J lost 0 bases, and 8 bases lay in between. The CDR3 DNA is TGTGCCAGCAGTTTAGCCCCGAGCTCCTACGAGCAGTACTTC. Its protein product is CASSLAPSSYEQYF.

This clonotype was observed a few times. V gene TRBV28 combines with J gene TRBJ2-7, with 11 bases identical to TRBD2. V gave up 2 bases and J gave up 0 bases; unmatched junction bases: 15. Per the germline V gene, CDR1 is MDHEN and CDR2 is SYDVKM. This CDR3 comprises 20 residues. CDR3 loop: CASSLKLRGTSGVNSYEQYF. In DNA, the CDR3 is TGTGCCAGCAGTTTAAAGCTCCGGGGGACTAGCGGAGTGAACTCCTACGAGCAGTACTTC. Full variable domain (outside the CDR3, taken from reference TRBV28 and TRBJ2-7): DVKVTQSSRYLVKRTGEKVFLECVQDMDHENMFWYRQDPGLGLRLIYFSYDVKMKEKGDIPEGYSVSREKKERFSLILESASTNQTSMYLCASSLKLRGTSGVNSYEQYFGPGTRLTVT.